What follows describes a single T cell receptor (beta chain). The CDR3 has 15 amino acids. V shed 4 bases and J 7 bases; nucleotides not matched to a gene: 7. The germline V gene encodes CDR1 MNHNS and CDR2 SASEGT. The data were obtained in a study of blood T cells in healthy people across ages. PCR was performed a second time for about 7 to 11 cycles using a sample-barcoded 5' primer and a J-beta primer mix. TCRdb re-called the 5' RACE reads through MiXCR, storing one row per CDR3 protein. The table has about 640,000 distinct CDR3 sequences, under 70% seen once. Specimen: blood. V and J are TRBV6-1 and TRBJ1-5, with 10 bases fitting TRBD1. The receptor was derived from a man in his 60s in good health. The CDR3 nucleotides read TGTGCCAGCAGTGGGCAGACAGGGGGCCAGCAGCCCCAGCATTTT. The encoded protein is CASSGQTGGQQPQHF.